Each of the 20 T cell receptor beta chains below was sequenced from the same sample in a study of STAT3 mutations in large granular lymphocyte leukemia. Their antigens are not known. Whole-study findings and limits: In T-cell large granular lymphocyte leukemia, about half of patients showed multiple immunodominant subclonotypes.

Assay used: immunoSEQ multiplex PCR; TCRdb lists only in-frame clones, some missing. The repertoire consists of 15,000 to 18,000 clones, with about 93% occurring once and the leading ten covering about 10%. The sequenced sample was peripheral blood mononuclear cells. The receptors here all came from a woman in her fifties or sixties with T-cell large granular lymphocyte leukemia. Some clones in this sample may be carry-over from other donors' samples.

CDR3 region: CASSWGQGYGYTF. CDR3 in DNA: TGTGCCAGCAGTTGGGGACAGGGCTATGGCTACACCTTC. The J gene is TRBJ1-2, the V gene TRBV6-5, with 9 bases that match TRBD1. The germline V gene has CDR1 MNHEY and CDR2 SVGAGI. V trimming: 4 bases; J trimming: 4 bases; junction bases outside the gene matches: 1. This CDR3 has 13 residues.

The chain links TRBV30 to TRBJ2-2; no reliable D call. V was cut by 2 bases and J by 1 base, with 8 bases left in between. CDR3 length equals 14 residues. CDR1 is GTSNPN, CDR2 SVGIG, per germline (reference sequence). This CDR3 reads CAWSPSRNTGELFF. The DNA for the CDR3 is TGTGCCTGGAGTCCCTCGAGGAACACCGGGGAGCTGTTTTTT.

This rearrangement joins TRBV4-3 to TRBJ2-1; 8 nucleotides match TRBD2. This CDR3 spans 18 amino acids. The V gene's germline CDR1 is LGHNA and CDR2 YSLEER. Trimming removed 0 bases from V and 6 bases from J; junction bases left unmatched: 13. CDR3 in DNA: TGCGCCAGCAGCCAAGATCCGATACGCCTCACTAGCGGCAATGAGCAGTTCTTC. It yields the protein CASSQDPIRLTSGNEQFF.

This chain connects TRBV18 to TRBJ2-1, with 9 nucleotides matching TRBD2. Germline V gives CDR1 KGHSH, CDR2 LQKENI. The CDR3 spans 13 residues. The ends lost 1 base at V and 10 bases at J; junction bases unmatched: 2. CDR3 region: CASSPLSGREQFF. The CDR3 nucleotides are TGTGCCAGCTCACCACTTAGCGGGAGAGAGCAGTTCTTC.

V usage is TRBV30 and J usage is TRBJ2-7; unclear D gene. With 1 base removed from V and 3 bases from J, the gap between germline ends came to 10 bases. The CDR3 has 13 residues. Germline V gene lookup returns CDR1 GTSNPN and CDR2 SVGIG (reference sequence). The CDR3 DNA reads as TGTGCCTGGAGTGGTCAAGCCGGCTACGAGCAGTACTTC. Translating it yields CAWSGQAGYEQYF.

V usage is TRBV7-2 and J usage is TRBJ2-3, with D unclear. Germline CDR1 SGHTA, CDR2 FQGNSA. The CDR3 length is 13 residues. The V end was cut by 5 bases, the J end by 2 bases, with 8 bases between. CDR3 nucleotides: TGTGCCAGCAGCGTCAGTTTCACAGATACGCAGTATTTT. Translating gives CASSVSFTDTQYF. The whole variable domain, remainder taken from reference TRBV7-2 and TRBJ2-3, is GAGVSQSPSNKVTEKGKDVELRCDPISGHTALYWYRQSLGQGLEFLIYFQGNSAPDKSGLPSDRFSAERTGGSVSTLTIQRTQQEDSAVYLCASSVSFTDTQYFGPGTRLTVL.

CDR3 sequence reads: CASGLDGTAGYTF. Written as DNA, the CDR3 is TGTGCTAGTGGTTTGGACGGGACTGCTGGCTACACCTTC. The chain uses TRBV12-5 and TRBJ1-2, with TRBD1 as a possible D gene (5 bases). CDR3 length: 13 residues. Deletions cut 1 base from V and 7 bases from J, with 10 bases between. Germline loops: CDR1 LGHNT, CDR2 FRNRAP. Together with reference TRBV12-5 and TRBJ1-2, the CDR3 gives the full variable domain: DARVTQTPRHKVTEMGQEVTMRCQPILGHNTVFWYRQTMMQGLELLAYFRNRAPLDDSGMPKDRFSAEMPDATLATLKIQPSEPRDSAVYFCASGLDGTAGYTFGSGTRLTVV.

This chain links TRBV5-6 with TRBJ1-4; D is ambiguous. Germline V gene lookup returns CDR1 SGHDT and CDR2 YYEEEE. V lost 0 bases and J lost 4, with 10 bases in between. The CDR3 contains 15 residues. Here the CDR3 reads CASSLVPGSNEKLFF. DNA for the CDR3: TGTGCCAGCAGCTTGGTACCCGGGAGTAATGAAAAACTGTTTTTT. Together with reference TRBV5-6 and TRBJ1-4, the CDR3 gives the full variable domain: DAGVTQSPTHLIKTRGQQVTLRCSPKSGHDTVSWYQQALGQGPQFIFQYYEEEERQRGNFPDRFSGHQFPNYSSELNVNALLLGDSALYLCASSLVPGSNEKLFFGSGTQLSVL.

This sequence joins TRBV18 and TRBJ2-7; the D is unclear. Per the germline V gene, CDR1 is KGHSH and CDR2 is LQKENI. This CDR3 has 11 amino acids. Deletions cut 6 bases from V and 4 bases from J, with 7 bases between. CDR3 sequence: CASSQGYEQYF. The CDR3 DNA follows: TGTGCCAGCTCCCAAGGTTACGAGCAGTACTTC.

The CDR3 bases are TGCGCCAGCAGCCAACTTAACTATGGCTACACCTTC. This translates into CASSQLNYGYTF. The chain links TRBV5-1 to TRBJ1-2; D gene ambiguous. The length of the CDR3 is 12 residues. CDR1 and CDR2 from the germline V gene are SGHRS and YFSETQ. With 4 bases removed from V and 1 base from J, the gap between germline ends came to 5 bases.

The chain combines TRBV18 with TRBJ2-1; 8 bases align to TRBD1. Trimming at V came to 6 bases and at J to 7 bases, leaving 11 bases not matched to a gene. This CDR3 spans 15 amino acids. Germline V gene sequence: CDR1 KGHSH, CDR2 LQKENI. CDR3 nucleotide sequence: TGTGCCAGCTCTCCTACTCACAGGGGGAGGAATGAGCAGTTCTTC. Protein product: CASSPTHRGRNEQFF.

V and J are TRBV29-1 and TRBJ2-2, with 7 bases lining up with TRBD2. The V gene's germline CDR1 is SQVTM and CDR2 ANQGSEA. The CDR3 runs 15 residues. V lost 2 bases to trimming and J lost 6 bases; unmatched junction nucleotides: 9. The CDR3 sequence is CSVELEAGFPGELFF. The CDR3 region has the DNA TGCAGCGTTGAATTGGAAGCGGGGTTCCCCGGGGAGCTGTTTTTT.

This chain connects TRBV30 to TRBJ2-2; possible D gene TRBD1, 6 bases. The germline V and J ends were trimmed by 5 bases and 5 bases, with 18 bases remaining between them. CDR3 length equals 15 residues. The germline gives CDR1 GTSNPN, CDR2 SVGIG (reference sequence). CDR3 residues: CAWQGQNKATGELFF. DNA of the CDR3: TGTGCCTGGCAGGGGCAAAATAAGGCAACCGGGGAGCTGTTTTTT. Supplemented by reference TRBV30 and TRBJ2-2, the full variable domain reads SQTIHQWPATLVQPVGSPLSLECTVEGTSNPNLYWYRQAAGRGLQLLFYSVGIGQISSEVPQNLSASRPQDRQFILSSKKLLLSDSGFYLCAWQGQNKATGELFFGEGSRLTVL.

The rearrangement uses TRBV7-9 and TRBJ2-2, with 7 bases aligning to TRBD1. Germline V gives CDR1 SEHNR, CDR2 FQNEAQ (reference sequence). The CDR3 is made up of 18 amino acids. V trimming: 2 bases; J trimming: 6 bases; junction bases outside the gene matches: 15. DNA of the CDR3: TGTGCCAGCAGCTTAAAGGCCCGGGGACAGCTCGTCGCCGGGGAGCTGTTTTTT. It yields the protein CASSLKARGQLVAGELFF.

The chain joins TRBV18 to TRBJ2-4; unclear D gene. This CDR3 comprises 13 residues. Germline V gene lookup returns CDR1 KGHSH and CDR2 LQKENI. Between the trimmed V and J ends, which lost 3 bases and 1 base, there was a span of 4 bases. The CDR3 nucleotides read TGTGCCAGCTCACCGTACGCCAAAAACATTCAGTACTTC. Translating it yields CASSPYAKNIQYF.

The chain links TRBV6-6 to TRBJ2-2, with D unresolved. V was pared by 6 bases and J by 3 bases, with 14 bases between. Germline assignment: CDR1 MNHNY and CDR2 SVGAGI (reference sequence). The CDR3 length is 15 residues. CDR3 protein: CASRNIRNHTGELFF. CDR3 DNA sequence: TGTGCCAGCAGAAATATCAGAAACCACACCGGGGAGCTGTTTTTT.

This clone was seen just once. CDR3 protein: CASSLTPGHGSYEQYF. In DNA, the CDR3 is TGTGCCAGCAGCCTTACCCCGGGACATGGGTCCTACGAGCAGTACTTC. The rearrangement joins TRBV7-9 to TRBJ2-7, with a weak D call TRBD1 (6 bases). The CDR3 is 16 amino acids. With 5 bases removed from V and 1 base from J, the gap between germline ends came to 18 bases. Germline V gives CDR1 SEHNR, CDR2 FQNEAQ (reference sequence).

This clone was detected only a few times. This chain links TRBV6-5 with TRBJ1-1; 8 bases are shared with TRBD1. There are 13 residues in the CDR3. CDR1 and CDR2 (germline): MNHEY, SVGAGI. The trim removed 8 bases at V and 10 bases at J, leaving 12 bases unmatched. CDR3 nucleotides: TGTGCCAGCTTGGACAGGGCGGGCCTTACAGCTTTCTTT. It specifies CASLDRAGLTAFF.

The J gene is TRBJ2-7, the V gene TRBV28, with 8 bases lining up with TRBD2. With 6 bases clipped from V and 4 bases from J, the junction kept 5 bases outside the gene matches. Germline V gene lookup returns CDR1 MDHEN and CDR2 SYDVKM. CDR3 size: 13 residues. The CDR3 sequence is CASRGGGRYEQYF. The CDR3 DNA is TGTGCCAGCAGGGGGGGCGGGAGGTACGAGCAGTACTTC.

The chain couples TRBV7-9 to TRBJ1-2; TRBD1 might be the D (5 bases). The ends were cut back, 1 base at V and 4 bases at J, with 10 bases in the middle. The CDR3 covers 14 residues. The germline V gene encodes CDR1 SEHNR and CDR2 FQNEAQ (reference sequence). CDR3 sequence reads: CASSLGTDSYGYTF. Here the CDR3 DNA reads TGTGCCAGCAGCTTAGGAACAGACAGCTATGGCTACACCTTC.